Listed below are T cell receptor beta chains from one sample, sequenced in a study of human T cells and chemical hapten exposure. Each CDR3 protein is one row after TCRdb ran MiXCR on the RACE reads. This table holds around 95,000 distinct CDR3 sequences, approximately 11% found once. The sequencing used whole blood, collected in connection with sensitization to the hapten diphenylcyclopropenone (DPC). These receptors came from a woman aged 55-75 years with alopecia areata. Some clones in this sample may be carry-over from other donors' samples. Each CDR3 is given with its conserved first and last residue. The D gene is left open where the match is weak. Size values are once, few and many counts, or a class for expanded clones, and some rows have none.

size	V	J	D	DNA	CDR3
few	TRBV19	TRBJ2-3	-	TGTGCCAGTAAAGGCCTAGATACGCAGTATTTT	CASKGLDTQYF
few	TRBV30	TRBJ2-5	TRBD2	TGTGCCTGGATCAGGACTAGCGGGAGTGAGACCCAGTACTTC	CAWIRTSGSETQYF
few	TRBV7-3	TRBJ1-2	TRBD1	TGTGCCAGCAGCTTAACTGGGGGACAGGGGGCATACTATGGCTACACCTTC	CASSLTGGQGAYYGYTF
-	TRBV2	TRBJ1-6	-	TGTGCCAGCAGTGGGGAGTCACCCCTCCACTTT	CASSGESPLHF
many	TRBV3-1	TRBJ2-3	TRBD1	TGTGCCAGCAGCCCATCCGGGACAGCTAGCACAGATACGCAGTATTTT	CASSPSGTASTDTQYF
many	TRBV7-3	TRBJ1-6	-	TGTGCCAGCAGCTCGAAATTGAGTTCACCCCTCCACTTT	CASSSKLSSPLHF
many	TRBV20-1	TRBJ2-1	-	TGCAGTGCTCACACATCTCGCGGGGATAGCTCCTACAATGAGCAGTTCTTC	CSAHTSRGDSSYNEQFF
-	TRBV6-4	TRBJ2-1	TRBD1	TGTGCCAGCAGTGAACAGGGGGCCGGAGATGAGCAGTTCTTC	CASSEQGAGDEQFF
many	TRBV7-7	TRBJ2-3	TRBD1	TGTGCTAGCAGCAGGGACAGACACACAGATACGCAGTATTTT	CASSRDRHTDTQYF
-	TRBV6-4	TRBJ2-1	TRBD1	TGTGCCAGCAGTCCTCTGGGACAGGGTCATGAGCAGTTCTTC	CASSPLGQGHEQFF
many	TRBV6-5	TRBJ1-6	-	TGTGCCAGCAGTTACTGGACTCTCAATTCACCCCTCCACTTT	CASSYWTLNSPLHF
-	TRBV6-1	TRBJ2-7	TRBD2	TGTGCCAGCAGTGAAGCGCAAGGACTAGCTGACTACGAGCAGTACTTC	CASSEAQGLADYEQYF
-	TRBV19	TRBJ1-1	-	TGTGCCAGTAGTATCGGCCACTCTCGGAGGGACACTGAAGCTTTCTTT	CASSIGHSRRDTEAFF
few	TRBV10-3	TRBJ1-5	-	TGTGCCATCAGTACAGGCCGAAGCAATCAGCCCCAGCATTTT	CAISTGRSNQPQHF
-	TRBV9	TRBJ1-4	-	TGTGCCAGCAGCGTAGGAGGATTTAATGAAAAACTGTTTTTT	CASSVGGFNEKLFF
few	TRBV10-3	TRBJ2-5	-	TGTGCCATCAGTGAACGAGGAGGGGAGACCCAGTACTTC	CAISERGGETQYF
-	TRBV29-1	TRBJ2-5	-	TGCAGCGTTGAAAGGGGGGAGACCCAGTACTTC	CSVERGETQYF
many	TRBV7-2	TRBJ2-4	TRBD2	TGTGCCAGCAGCTTAGCGCGGGGGGCACGGATTCAGTACTTC	CASSLARGARIQYF
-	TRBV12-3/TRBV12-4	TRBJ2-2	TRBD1	TGTGCCAGCAGTAGACAGGGGAACACCGGGGAGCTGTTTTTT	CASSRQGNTGELFF
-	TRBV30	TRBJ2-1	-	TGTGCCTGGAGTAAGAGCTCCTACAATGAGCAGTTCTTC	CAWSKSSYNEQFF
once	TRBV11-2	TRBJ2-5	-	TGTGCCAGCAGTTTTGCGGGTGAAGAGACCCAGTACTTC	CASSFAGEETQYF
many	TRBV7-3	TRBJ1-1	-	TGTGCCAGCAGCCCCACTGATGAGGGTGAAGCTTTCTTT	CASSPTDEGEAFF
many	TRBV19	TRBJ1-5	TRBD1	TGTGCCAGTAGTTACAGGGGGCGGGAAGATCAGCCCCAGCATTTT	CASSYRGREDQPQHF
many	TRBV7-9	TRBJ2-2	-	TGTGCCAGCAGCCGCCTTATTGCTACCGGGGAGCTGTTTTTT	CASSRLIATGELFF
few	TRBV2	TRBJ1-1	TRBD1	TGTGCCAGCAGCCTCAGGGGGCATGAGAAAGCTTTCTTT	CASSLRGHEKAFF
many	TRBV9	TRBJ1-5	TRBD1	TGTGCCAGCAGCCCGGGACAGGGGGCCGAGACCCAGCATTTT	CASSPGQGAETQHF
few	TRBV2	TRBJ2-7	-	TGTGCCAGCAGTGACAAGGGCGGAGCCTCCTACGAGCAGTACTTC	CASSDKGGASYEQYF